The T cell receptor beta chain described here comes from a study of spatial heterogeneity in lung cancer. Study overall: Beta-chain sequences were consistently detected more often than alpha-chain sequences.

Every TCR cDNA molecule bore its own unique molecular identifier. Using its own MiXCR run on the 5' RACE reads, TCRdb lists one record per CDR3 protein. The repertoire has about 38,000 distinct CDR3 sequences, approximately 5.6% of them found once; the top ten carry roughly 27%. Trimming took off 7 bases at V and 7 bases at J, with 10 bases between the two ends. The germline CDR1 and CDR2 sequences are LNHDA and SQIVND (reference sequence). This CDR3 has 12 amino acids. Indicated time point: sample taken at primary tumor resection. Whole RNA came from tumor, nontumor lung or frozen PBMC and was sequenced without being sorted.

The chain uses TRBV19 and TRBJ2-2, with D perhaps matching TRBD2 (6 bases). The receptor was derived from a female donor with early-stage non-small cell lung cancer. This sample comprised PBMCs, obtained at surgery. CDR3 loop: CASTWEDGELFF. The CDR3 DNA follows: TGTGCCAGTACCTGGGAGGACGGGGAGCTGTTTTTT.